These 10 T cell receptor beta chains were all obtained from the same sample, sequenced in a study of CD8+CD57+ T cells in acquired aplastic anemia. Patients sequenced had flow cytometry evidence of CD8+CD57+ cell expansion. CDR3 and TCR beta VDJ profiling relied on a genomic DNA template. Using its own MiXCR run on the reads, TCRdb lists one record per CDR3 protein. The table has over 150,000 distinct CDR3 sequences, about three fifths seen once. Sequencing input: sorted CD4+, CD8+, or CD8+CD57+ T cells (not recorded which) from PBMCs. These receptors came from a human donor with aplastic anemia.

This sequence joins TRBV29-1 and TRBJ1-1; D gene uncertain. The CDR3 is made up of 12 amino acids. The germline V gene encodes CDR1 SQVTM and CDR2 ANQGSEA. Trimming removed 5 bases at V and 1 base at J, with 8 bases between. DNA for the CDR3: TGCAGCGTTACCAGGTCGAACACTGAAGCTTTCTTT. The encoded protein is CSVTRSNTEAFF.

Worth noting for this clonotype: One junction end does not reproduce the germline sequence, and a read error may be involved. V gene TRBV10-3 combines with J gene TRBJ1-1; D might be TRBD1 (6 bases). Germline lookup yields CDR1 ENHRY and CDR2 SYGVKD. The CDR3 runs 13 residues. The CDR3 DNA is TGTGCCAGCAGTGGAACAGGGTTCACTGAAGCTTTCTTT. It translates to CASSGTGFTEAFF.

Of note for this clonotype: The junction shows a germline mismatch at one end, possibly a read error. This chain links TRBV11-2 with TRBJ2-7; 9 bases line up with TRBD1. Germline V CDR1 and CDR2: SGHAT, FQNNGV. The CDR3 is made up of 16 amino acids. The CDR3 DNA follows: TGTGCCAGCAGCTTAGACGTCGGGACAGGGCTGAGGGAGCATTACTTC. Translated: CASSLDVGTGLREHYF. Combining the CDR3 with reference TRBV11-2 and TRBJ2-7 gives the whole variable domain EAGVAQSPRYKIIEKRQSVAFWCNPISGHATLYWYQQILGQGPKLLIQFQNNGVVDDSQLPKDRFSAERLKGVDSTLKIQPAKLEDSAVYLCASSLDVGTGLREHYFGPGTRLTVT.

On this clonotype: A much larger clone is a single base away; this may be a read error. The chain is built from TRBV2 and TRBJ2-3; 10 nucleotides match TRBD2. Germline CDR1 is SNHLY and CDR2 is FYNNEI. The CDR3 spans 19 residues. The CDR3 loop is CAGSEEAFVTSGFTDTQYF. The CDR3 DNA reads as TGTGCCGGCAGTGAAGAAGCCTTTGTGACTAGCGGGTTCACAGATACGCAGTATTTT.

The rearrangement links TRBV5-1 to TRBJ2-3; D is perhaps TRBD2 (5 bases). The CDR3 has 14 amino acids. Germline V gives CDR1 SGHRS, CDR2 YFSETQ. V was clipped by 1 base and J by 5 bases, with 11 bases between them. The CDR3 coding sequence is TGCGCCAGCAGCTTGCCTCGTGAGGGAGATACGCAGTATTTT. It encodes CASSLPREGDTQYF.

This clonotype was seen only a few times. The gene calls are TRBV7-2 and TRBJ2-7, with TRBD1 matching 7 bases. The germline V gene has CDR1 SGHTA and CDR2 FQGNSA. Trimming took 0 bases from V and 5 from J; bases not matched to a gene: 4. This CDR3 has 14 residues. The chain's CDR3 is CASSLAPQGNEQYF. The CDR3 coding sequence is TGTGCCAGCAGCTTAGCCCCACAGGGGAACGAGCAGTACTTC.

This sequence joins TRBV7-3 and TRBJ1-6, with D unresolved. V lost 1 base to trimming and J lost 7 bases, with 8 bases between them. The CDR3 totals 14 residues. Germline CDR1 and CDR2: SGHTA and FQGTGA. CDR3: CASSLRPRNSPLHF. CDR3 nucleotides: TGTGCCAGCAGCTTAAGGCCGAGAAATTCACCCCTCCACTTT. Full variable domain (missing parts from reference TRBV7-3 and TRBJ1-6): GAGVSQTPSNKVTEKGKYVELRCDPISGHTALYWYRQSLGQGPEFLIYFQGTGAADDSGLPNDRFFAVRPEGSVSTLKIQRTERGDSAVYLCASSLRPRNSPLHFGNGTRLTVT.

This clonotype was observed at least ten times. The rearrangement links TRBV7-9 to TRBJ2-1; 10 positions agree with TRBD1. Per germline, CDR1 SEHNR and CDR2 FQNEAQ (reference sequence). The J segment lost 5 bases and the V segment lost 5 bases, leaving 3 bases of the junction unmatched. The CDR3 sequence is 14 residues long. DNA for the CDR3: TGTGCCAGCAGCCGGGACAGGGGAGACAATGAGCAGTTCTTC. This gives the protein CASSRDRGDNEQFF. Variable domain in full (rest from reference TRBV7-9 and TRBJ2-1): DTGVSQNPRHKITKRGQNVTFRCDPISEHNRLYWYRQTLGQGPEFLTYFQNEAQLEKSRLLSDRFSAERPKGSFSTLEIQRTEQGDSAMYLCASSRDRGDNEQFFGPGTRLTVL.

This clonotype occurred a few times. The chain is built from TRBV27 and TRBJ2-1; D perhaps matches TRBD2 (7 bases). CDR3 length: 16 amino acids. Germline V lookup: CDR1 MNHEY, CDR2 SMNVEV (reference sequence). The V gene lost 6 bases and the J gene lost 5 bases, with 20 bases spanning the gap. CDR3 residues: CASSYLYRGADNEQFF. The CDR3 DNA reads TGTGCCAGCAGCTATCTTTACCGGGGGGCCGACAATGAGCAGTTCTTC.

As for this clonotype: One end of the junction does not line up with germline, which may come from a read error. The rearrangement links TRBV9 to TRBJ2-6, with TRBD1 matching 7 bases. CDR1 SGDLS and CDR2 YYNGEE come from the germline V gene. The CDR3 length is 18 residues. CDR3 amino acids: CASSVVRGCGPGVNVLTF. CDR3 in DNA: TGTGCCAGCAGCGTAGTCAGGGGGTGTGGGCCTGGGGTCAACGTCCTGACTTTC.